Listed below are T cell receptor beta chains from one sample, sequenced in a study of chemoradiotherapy in HPV16-positive cancers. Profiling relied on immunoSEQ multiplex PCR, and the TCRdb table lists in-frame clones only, not all of them. Among 20,000 to 25,000 clones listed, roughly 89% were seen once. The input for sequencing was blood, taken from a patient who underwent chemoradiotherapy. These receptors were taken from a human donor with HPV-associated anogenital cancer. The conserved cysteine and the conserved F or W are not part of the CDR3 here. The order of the fields is J gene, V gene, D gene, clone size, CDR3 protein. A D gene is named only where the DNA matches it firmly. Size is stated for part of the rows, as once, few or many counts, or as a class when the clone is expanded.

j_call: TRBJ1-2; v_call: TRBV23-1; d_call: TRBD1; clone_size: .; cdr3_aa: ASSQFISDGNRGGYT
j_call: TRBJ2-1; v_call: TRBV19; d_call: TRBD2; clone_size: .; cdr3_aa: ASSAGTSGGAEYNEQF
j_call: TRBJ1-6; v_call: TRBV7-9; d_call: TRBD1; clone_size: .; cdr3_aa: ASSLQGGDNSPLH
j_call: TRBJ1-2; v_call: TRBV7-2; d_call: .; clone_size: once; cdr3_aa: ASSQPLGGETNYGYT
j_call: TRBJ2-2; v_call: TRBV6-1; d_call: TRBD2; clone_size: .; cdr3_aa: ASSEVGLNKNTGELF
j_call: TRBJ1-6; v_call: TRBV7-2; d_call: .; clone_size: few; cdr3_aa: ASSSIPPNGGSPLH
j_call: TRBJ2-6; v_call: TRBV7-9; d_call: .; clone_size: .; cdr3_aa: ASSGLGANVLT
j_call: TRBJ1-6; v_call: TRBV18; d_call: .; clone_size: .; cdr3_aa: ASSPVGQGGLNSPLH
j_call: TRBJ2-3; v_call: TRBV6-5; d_call: .; clone_size: .; cdr3_aa: ASRPGEGRTDTQY
j_call: TRBJ2-7; v_call: TRBV21-1; d_call: .; clone_size: .; cdr3_aa: ASSKNPGQGAHEQY
j_call: TRBJ2-3; v_call: TRBV10-3; d_call: .; clone_size: .; cdr3_aa: AISEGQGGDTQY
j_call: TRBJ2-3; v_call: TRBV5-1; d_call: .; clone_size: .; cdr3_aa: ASSTGDEDTQY
j_call: TRBJ1-5; v_call: TRBV11-2; d_call: TRBD1; clone_size: few; cdr3_aa: ASSLDGQDYQPQH
j_call: TRBJ2-1; v_call: TRBV5-5; d_call: TRBD2; clone_size: few; cdr3_aa: ASSLQRGAGPRDEQF
j_call: TRBJ1-1; v_call: TRBV7-9; d_call: TRBD1; clone_size: .; cdr3_aa: ASSSPGGTEAF
j_call: TRBJ2-3; v_call: TRBV7-8; d_call: TRBD2; clone_size: .; cdr3_aa: ASSLKRGLPSTDTQY
j_call: TRBJ1-6; v_call: TRBV2; d_call: .; clone_size: few; cdr3_aa: ASSEAPHESPLH
j_call: TRBJ1-2; v_call: TRBV6-1; d_call: .; clone_size: .; cdr3_aa: ASSDWGGDGYT
j_call: TRBJ1-2; v_call: TRBV7-9; d_call: .; clone_size: .; cdr3_aa: ASSFQDFYGYT
j_call: TRBJ1-6; v_call: TRBV2; d_call: .; clone_size: .; cdr3_aa: ASRADSSYNSPLH
j_call: TRBJ2-2; v_call: TRBV2; d_call: TRBD2; clone_size: .; cdr3_aa: ASSGARLAGTGELF
j_call: TRBJ2-5; v_call: TRBV7-9; d_call: .; clone_size: .; cdr3_aa: ASRPRNEETQY
j_call: TRBJ2-1; v_call: TRBV7-8; d_call: TRBD2; clone_size: .; cdr3_aa: ASSLWAGGNYNEQF
j_call: TRBJ2-1; v_call: TRBV30; d_call: TRBD1; clone_size: .; cdr3_aa: AWRRGQGFNEQF
j_call: TRBJ1-3; v_call: TRBV9; d_call: .; clone_size: .; cdr3_aa: ASSVSGQPSGNTIY
j_call: TRBJ2-5; v_call: TRBV19; d_call: TRBD2; clone_size: once; cdr3_aa: ATARRSSGGASTETQY
j_call: TRBJ1-1; v_call: TRBV25-1; d_call: TRBD1; clone_size: few; cdr3_aa: ASSLTGGGTEAF
j_call: TRBJ2-6; v_call: TRBV18; d_call: TRBD1; clone_size: .; cdr3_aa: ASSPRTGGDVGANVLT
j_call: TRBJ2-5; v_call: TRBV5-1; d_call: TRBD1; clone_size: .; cdr3_aa: ASSPTPGQGAETQY
j_call: TRBJ2-1; v_call: TRBV27; d_call: .; clone_size: .; cdr3_aa: ASSFGPNEQF
j_call: TRBJ1-3; v_call: TRBV4-1; d_call: .; clone_size: .; cdr3_aa: ASSQANRGGPGNTIY
j_call: TRBJ2-2; v_call: TRBV5-5; d_call: .; clone_size: .; cdr3_aa: ASSLPGELF
j_call: TRBJ2-6; v_call: TRBV19; d_call: .; clone_size: once; cdr3_aa: ASSISGGASSGANVLT
j_call: TRBJ2-1; v_call: TRBV7-3; d_call: .; clone_size: .; cdr3_aa: ASSSREGSYNEQF
j_call: TRBJ1-1; v_call: TRBV18; d_call: TRBD1; clone_size: .; cdr3_aa: ASSPRDRGPTEAF
j_call: TRBJ1-6; v_call: TRBV5-6; d_call: .; clone_size: .; cdr3_aa: ASSLIVGRQNSPLH
j_call: TRBJ1-1; v_call: TRBV10-2; d_call: .; clone_size: .; cdr3_aa: ASSEMGHQAVTEAF
j_call: TRBJ1-6; v_call: TRBV2; d_call: TRBD1; clone_size: .; cdr3_aa: ASRTGGYNSPLH
j_call: TRBJ2-3; v_call: TRBV5-6; d_call: .; clone_size: .; cdr3_aa: ASSKRGDSDTQY
j_call: TRBJ2-1; v_call: TRBV25-1; d_call: TRBD2; clone_size: .; cdr3_aa: ASSETGGGSYNEQF
j_call: TRBJ2-5; v_call: TRBV11-2; d_call: TRBD2; clone_size: .; cdr3_aa: ASSPNSGGALETQY
j_call: TRBJ2-7; v_call: TRBV27; d_call: .; clone_size: .; cdr3_aa: ASRPWGDGGGDEQY
j_call: TRBJ2-1; v_call: TRBV18; d_call: TRBD1; clone_size: .; cdr3_aa: ASSPPEGTGRRDEQF
j_call: TRBJ2-7; v_call: TRBV6-1; d_call: .; clone_size: .; cdr3_aa: ASSEGDEQY
j_call: TRBJ2-3; v_call: TRBV19; d_call: .; clone_size: .; cdr3_aa: ASSTSPDTQY
j_call: TRBJ2-3; v_call: TRBV12-2; d_call: .; clone_size: once; cdr3_aa: ASRLFRSGGPSTSRTDTQY
j_call: TRBJ1-1; v_call: TRBV19; d_call: TRBD1; clone_size: .; cdr3_aa: ASSTGGRGGGEAF
j_call: TRBJ2-4; v_call: TRBV5-4; d_call: .; clone_size: .; cdr3_aa: ASSFRSSQGPTAKNIQY
j_call: TRBJ2-7; v_call: TRBV5-1; d_call: TRBD2; clone_size: .; cdr3_aa: ASRVGGGGFYEQY
j_call: TRBJ1-4; v_call: TRBV7-9; d_call: .; clone_size: .; cdr3_aa: ASSFSESNEKLF
j_call: TRBJ2-5; v_call: TRBV7-9; d_call: TRBD1; clone_size: .; cdr3_aa: ASKNTGAGEETQY
j_call: TRBJ2-5; v_call: TRBV6-1; d_call: .; clone_size: .; cdr3_aa: ASTVGVGQTQY
j_call: TRBJ1-2; v_call: TRBV5-1; d_call: .; clone_size: .; cdr3_aa: ASSLEAISGYT
j_call: TRBJ2-7; v_call: TRBV15; d_call: TRBD1; clone_size: .; cdr3_aa: ASGDSSYEQY
j_call: TRBJ2-1; v_call: TRBV9; d_call: .; clone_size: once; cdr3_aa: ASSVDRVYNEQF
j_call: TRBJ2-3; v_call: TRBV18; d_call: TRBD2; clone_size: .; cdr3_aa: ASSPSGVYTDTQY
j_call: TRBJ1-5; v_call: TRBV2; d_call: TRBD1; clone_size: .; cdr3_aa: ASSERQGMGQPQH
j_call: TRBJ1-1; v_call: TRBV18; d_call: .; clone_size: few; cdr3_aa: ASLQEAWTEAF